This T cell receptor beta chain was identified during a study of blood T cell repertoires in COVID-19 (dated by TCRdb to about 2020). For the study in its entirety: Collaborator samples came from the United States, Italy and Spain and covered acute and convalescent phases of COVID-19. Sample metadata almost always included a de-identified subject ID, COVID-19 status, age in years and sex. The repertoires were released in a freely available public database meant as a resource for research on the immune response to SARS-CoV-2. The prospective study material was composed of cDNA or gDNA derived from T cells, B-cell-depleted T cells, or PBMCs. Samples were obtained from the ongoing ImmuneRACE study (first 160 participants) and from roughly 1,300 subjects provided by 6 global collaborators. Where HLA class I and class II types were available, the types were taken from metadata supplied by the sample provider, not from assay-based typing. Subjects who had been exposed to COVID-19, were actively infected with it, or had recovered from it provided the deeply sampled blood TCRbeta repertoires that made up the dataset.

TCRbeta CDR3 regions were amplified from genomic DNA using the immunoSEQ Assay, a bias-controlled multiplex PCR. In the authors' own workflow: The number of nucleated cells in each sample was estimated by amplification of reference gene primers within the assay. Sequence reads were collapsed and filtered to measure the absolute abundance of every unique TCRbeta CDR3 rearrangement. For each sample, productive Simpson clonality was calculated as the square root of Simpson's diversity index across productive rearrangements. Held by TCRdb, this immuneACCESS table contains in-frame sequences only and omits some clones. Under half of the omission traces to an unresolved V gene where checked; the cause of the rest is unknown. The V and J calls and clone size are taken from that table; D and trimming were inferred from the DNA. A total of about 140,000 clones appear in this sample, under 90% of them only once. Together, the top ten hold just under 9% of the sample.

In regard to this clone: This clone's antigen is unknown. Base qualities are not provided; no much larger clone lies one nucleotide away.

Findings and caveats that apply to the study as a whole: Clinical and demographic metadata were provided uncurated, with the amount varying by source and participant.

According to the germline V gene, CDR1 reads SGHRS and CDR2 reads YFSETQ. There are 16 amino acids in the CDR3, from cysteine to phenylalanine inclusive. The DNA shown is the 48-base CDR3, in frame from base 1. Trimming accounts for 0 bases at V and 5 bases at J, while the number of junction bases matched to no gene is 8. The collaborating institutions used their own protocols to collect whole blood in K2EDTA tubes. For TCRbeta analysis, collaborator samples were shipped as frozen whole blood, as isolated PBMCs, or as DNA extracted from either sample type. The receptor was isolated from a woman aged 80 or over in a cohort sampled during active or convalescent COVID-19. The sequence links TRBV5-1 to TRBJ1-1, with 9 bases in between that match TRBD1. The sequenced material came from peripheral blood. The nucleotides are TGCGCCAGCAGCTTGGGAATTGGACAGGGGAGGACTGAAGCTTTCTTT. Its amino acids are CASSLGIGQGRTEAFF.